A single sample is the source of the 15 T cell receptor beta chains below, sequenced in a study of blood T cells in healthy people across ages. A J-beta primer mix and a sample-barcoded 5' primer were used in a second PCR of roughly 7 to 12 cycles. Using its own MiXCR run on the 5' RACE reads, TCRdb lists one record per CDR3 protein. The sample lists approximately 600,000 distinct CDR3 sequences, roughly 50% occurring once. Sequencing was carried out using blood. The receptors were gathered from a man between 60 and 75 years old in good health.

Notes on this clonotype: One end of the junction varies from germline; a read error may be responsible. This chain links TRBV5-6 with TRBJ2-5, with D hard to call. The CDR3 is 14 residues long. Germline lookup yields CDR1 SGHDT and CDR2 YYEEEE. The CDR3 DNA reads as TGTGTCAGCACCTACGGACGGTTATCGGAGACCCAGTACTTC. Its protein product is CVSTYGRLSETQYF.

This clonotype has just a few counts. The rearrangement uses TRBV7-9 and TRBJ2-5; maybe TRBD2 (6 bases). Germline CDR1 and CDR2: SEHNR and FQNEAQ (reference sequence). Trimming removed 2 bases at V and 5 bases at J, with 15 bases between. CDR3 size: 15 residues. CDR3 sequence (DNA): TGTGCCAGCAGCTTATTGCCGGGAGCCTCGGAGACCCAGTACTTC. Protein sequence: CASSLLPGASETQYF.

This clonotype was detected once. The chain couples TRBV20-1 to TRBJ1-4, with 7 nucleotides matching TRBD1. This CDR3 is built from 16 residues. After removal of 3 bases from V and 4 bases from J, the junction contained 11 bases not matched to a gene. CDR1 and CDR2 (germline): DFQATT, SNEGSKA (reference sequence). The CDR3 region has the DNA TGCAGTGCTAGGCGTACCCTTGGGACAGATAATGAAAAACTGTTTTTT. Amino acids: CSARRTLGTDNEKLFF.

The chain employs TRBV7-9 and TRBJ2-7, with 10 bases lining up with TRBD1. From germline, CDR1 is SEHNR and CDR2 FQNEAQ (reference sequence). The length of the CDR3 is 16 residues. V lost 0 bases to trimming and J lost 3 bases; unmatched junction nucleotides: 5. DNA for the CDR3: TGTGCCAGCAGCTTAGCGGGGACAGGGGAGGGCTACGAGCAGTACTTC. Protein: CASSLAGTGEGYEQYF.

Only a few counts were recorded for this clonotype. CDR3 sequence: CASSLGQGVNYGYTF. CDR3 nucleotide sequence: TGCGCCAGCAGCCTCGGACAGGGTGTGAACTATGGCTACACCTTC. V and J are TRBV4-1 and TRBJ1-2, with 8 nucleotides matching TRBD1. The CDR3 length is 15 residues. Germline V gives CDR1 MGHRA, CDR2 YSYEKL. The V segment lost 4 bases and the J segment 2 bases; nucleotides outside the gene matches: 6.

V and J are TRBV3-1 and TRBJ2-1; D gene ambiguous. Per germline, CDR1 LGHDT and CDR2 YNNKEL (reference sequence). V was trimmed by 4 bases and J by 10 bases, leaving 17 bases between them. This CDR3 region has 14 residues. This CDR3 is CASSRAGPVAEQFF. CDR3 DNA: TGTGCCAGCAGCCGGGCTGGGCCGGTAGCCGAGCAGTTCTTC.

This chain links TRBV18 with TRBJ2-3; TRBD1 matches at 8 bases. The CDR3 covers 15 residues. V lost 3 bases, J lost 1 base, and 3 bases stayed unmatched. Looked up from germline, CDR1 is KGHSH and CDR2 is LQKENI. CDR3 region: CASSPVTGGTDTQYF. For the CDR3, the DNA is TGTGCCAGCTCACCGGTGACAGGGGGCACAGATACGCAGTATTTT. The whole variable domain, remainder taken from reference TRBV18 and TRBJ2-3, is NAGVMQNPRHLVRRRGQEARLRCSPMKGHSHVYWYRQLPEEGLKFMVYLQKENIIDESGMPKERFSAEFPKEGPSILRIQQVVRGDSAAYFCASSPVTGGTDTQYFGPGTRLTVL.

The rearrangement links TRBV7-9 to TRBJ2-3; D possibly corresponds to TRBD2 (6 bases). Germline V CDR1 and CDR2: SEHNR, FQNEAQ (reference sequence). The CDR3 is made up of 15 amino acids. With 5 bases removed from V and 1 base from J, the gap between germline ends came to 13 bases. Here the CDR3 DNA reads TGTGCCAGCAGCCGAGCGACTAGTGGCACAGATACGCAGTATTTT. It specifies CASSRATSGTDTQYF.

CDR3 sequence (DNA): TGTGCCAGCGGTAGGGCGGAGACAGATACGCAGTATTTT. Translated: CASGRAETDTQYF. This chain joins TRBV6-1 and TRBJ2-3, with D unresolved. CDR3 length: 13 amino acids. V shed 8 bases and J shed 3 bases, with 12 bases lying between them. Germline V gene sequence: CDR1 MNHNS, CDR2 SASEGT.

A note on this clonotype: The junction and the germline gene differ at one end; a read error may be behind it. The J gene is TRBJ2-5, the V gene TRBV11-1; TRBD2 matches 9 bases. The CDR3 covers 14 residues. From germline, CDR1 is SGHAT and CDR2 FQDESV (reference sequence). The CDR3 sequence is CVSSLGLAQETQYF. The CDR3 DNA sequence: TGTGTCAGCAGCTTGGGACTAGCTCAGGAGACCCAGTACTTC.

V gene TRBV10-1 combines with J gene TRBJ2-5; the D is unclear. CDR1 WNHNN and CDR2 SYGVQD come from the germline V gene (reference sequence). This CDR3 has 13 residues. The V end lost 3 bases, the J end lost 4 bases, and 9 bases lay between the germline ends. This CDR3 is CASSDSHRETQYF. CDR3 sequence (DNA): TGCGCCAGCAGTGATTCCCATCGAGAGACCCAGTACTTC.

The V call is TRBV11-2, the J call TRBJ2-1; 7 nucleotides line up with TRBD2. The CDR3 is made up of 17 amino acids. Germline CDR1 and CDR2: SGHAT and FQNNGV. V gave up 5 bases and J gave up 4 bases; unmatched junction bases: 14. The DNA of the CDR3 is TGTGCCAGCAGCCCCATCACCGGGGGGATGAAATACAATGAGCAGTTCTTC. Translating it yields CASSPITGGMKYNEQFF.

The V call is TRBV4-2, the J call TRBJ2-1; D unclear. Per germline, CDR1 LGHNA and CDR2 YNFKEQ. The CDR3 runs 15 residues. V was clipped by 0 bases and J by 6 bases, with 12 bases between them. The CDR3 DNA is TGTGCCAGCAGCCAAGATAAGGAAGAGGCCAATGAGCAGTTCTTC. Its translation is CASSQDKEEANEQFF.

The rearrangement uses TRBV4-1 and TRBJ1-4, with unresolved D. Germline V CDR1 and CDR2: MGHRA, YSYEKL. V was clipped by 1 base and J by 5 bases, with 8 bases between them. The CDR3 covers 14 residues. The CDR3 sequence: CASSQGRENEKLFF. In DNA form, the CDR3 reads TGCGCCAGCAGCCAAGGGAGGGAGAATGAAAAACTGTTTTTT.

This chain links TRBV20-1 with TRBJ2-1, with 7 bases fitting TRBD2. CDR1 and CDR2 (germline): DFQATT, SNEGSKA (reference sequence). This CDR3 region has 15 residues. Trimming removed 6 bases from V and 4 bases from J; junction bases left unmatched: 12. CDR3 sequence reads: CSAKPRGGGYNEQFF. CDR3 nucleotides: TGCAGTGCCAAACCCCGTGGCGGGGGTTACAATGAGCAGTTCTTC.